This T cell receptor beta chain was documented in a study of T cell clonotyping in hematopoietic cell transplantation. Study findings and constraints: No sorting was done, leaving CD4 and CD8 contributions mixed. Recipient TCR diversity dropped after transplant; expanded clonotypes rose from day 30 to 180.

Profiled with immunoSEQ multiplex PCR; TCRdb holds only in-frame clones, not every one. The table shows about 17,000 clones, with about 90% occurring only once. CDR3 length: 14 amino acids. Trimming at V came to 8 bases and at J to 0 bases, leaving 3 bases not matched to a gene. CDR1 is MNHNY and CDR2 is SVGAGI in the germline V gene (reference sequence). About this clone: Its antigen is not identified.

Input material: peripheral blood mononuclear cells. V gene TRBV6-6 combines with J gene TRBJ1-3; 8 bases are shared with TRBD1. This TCR came from a man aged 35 to 55 in good health. Some clones in this sample may be carry-over from other donors' samples. Written as DNA, the CDR3 is TGTGCCAGCCATACAGGGGGCTCTGGAAACACCATATATTTT. Its translation is CASHTGGSGNTIYF.